This TCR beta chain was observed in a study of molecular identifiers for immune sequencing clone quantification. Notes on the study in general: A shared barcode on identical TCR molecules could lead to underestimated sizes for highly expanded clones.

Each CDR3 protein gets one entry after TCRdb re-called the PCR reads with MiXCR. The sample has some 97,000 distinct CDR3 sequences, 36% seen once. Libraries used about 18,000 to 1,000,000 sorted naive CD8 T cells and 10%, 30% or 50% RNA input. In this sample, this clonotype turned up a few times. As yet, its antigen is unknown. The sequencing input was naive CD8+ T cells from blood, with Jurkat cell RNA spiked in. Indicated subset: FACS-sorted CD8+CD4-CCR7+CD45RA+ naive T cells. The TCR comes from a human donor in good health. Some libraries in this study had Jurkat cell RNA spiked in.

In DNA, the CDR3 is TGTGCCAGCAGTTTACTGGGAGACCAATACGAGCAGTACTTC. This sequence encodes CASSLLGDQYEQYF. The chain couples TRBV27 to TRBJ2-7; tentative D call: TRBD2 (5 bases). Per the germline V gene, CDR1 is MNHEY and CDR2 is SMNVEV (reference sequence). The CDR3 runs to 14 residues. V lost 2 bases to trimming and J lost 4 bases, with 12 bases between them.